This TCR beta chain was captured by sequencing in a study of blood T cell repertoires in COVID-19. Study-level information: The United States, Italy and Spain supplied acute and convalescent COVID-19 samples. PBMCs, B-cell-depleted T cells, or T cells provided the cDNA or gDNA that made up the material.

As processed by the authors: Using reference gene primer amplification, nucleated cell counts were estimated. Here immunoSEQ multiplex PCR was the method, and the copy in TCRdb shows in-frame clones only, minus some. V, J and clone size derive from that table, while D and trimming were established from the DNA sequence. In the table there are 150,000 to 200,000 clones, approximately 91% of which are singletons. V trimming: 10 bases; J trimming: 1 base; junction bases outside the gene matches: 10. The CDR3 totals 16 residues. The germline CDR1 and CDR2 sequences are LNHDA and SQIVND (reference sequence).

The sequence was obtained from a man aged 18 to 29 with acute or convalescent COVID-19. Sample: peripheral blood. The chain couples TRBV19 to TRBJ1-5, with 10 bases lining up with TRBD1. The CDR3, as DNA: TGTGCCACCGACGACAGGGGGCCGTCGAGCAATCAGCCCCAGCATTTT. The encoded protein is CATDDRGPSSNQPQHF.